These 14 T cell receptor beta chains originate from one sample sequenced in a study of CXCR3-negative and CXCR3-positive naive CD8 T cells. Notes on the study in general: The TRB CDR3s that CXCR3-positive naive cells carried were more hydrophobic than those of CXCR3-negative naive cells.

The TRB libraries of cDNA were built by UMI-labeled 5' RACE. TCRdb re-called the 5' RACE reads and shows each CDR3 protein once, DNA omitted. This repertoire includes about 98,000 distinct CDR3 sequences. These TCRs' antigens remain unknown. Sequenced: naive CXCR3+ CD8+ T cells from blood. Specified subset: CD45RO-CCR7+CD27+CD95- naive CD8+ T cells expressing CXCR3 (TNR3+). The receptor set was obtained from a human donor in good health. Some clones in this sample may be carry-over from other donors' samples.

The gene calls are TRBV7-2 and TRBJ2-6; absent DNA, TCRdb's TRBD2 call cannot be checked. The CDR3 consists of 20 residues. Germline V lookup: CDR1 SGHTA, CDR2 FQGNSA. CDR3: CASSLALPSAVGSGANVLTF.

The chain uses TRBV6-2 or TRBV6-3 and TRBJ1-2; checking the TCRdb D call of TRBD1 is not possible without DNA. The CDR3 length is 14 residues. CDR1 and CDR2 (germline): MNHEY, SVGEGT. The CDR3 loop is CASSYQGRNYGYTF.

The rearrangement joins TRBV7-2 to TRBJ1-3. The CDR3 length is 14 residues. Per the germline V gene, CDR1 is SGHTA and CDR2 is FQGNSA. CDR3 sequence: CASLARPSGNTIYF.

This chain uses TRBV10-3 with TRBJ2-3; TCRdb calls TRBD2, which cannot be checked without DNA. This CDR3 is built from 14 residues. Germline V gene lookup returns CDR1 ENHRY and CDR2 SYGVKD. CDR3 sequence reads: CAIRRAGGTDTQYF.

The J gene is TRBJ2-5, the V gene TRBV15; as DNA is missing, the TRBD1 call by TCRdb cannot be tested. The length of the CDR3 is 14 residues. CDR1 is LNHNV and CDR2 is YYDKDF in the germline V gene (reference sequence). CDR3 protein: CATSRDSGVETQYF.

The chain recombines TRBV7-2 with TRBJ2-5; the D call of TRBD2 rests on TCRdb alone, since no DNA is present to check it. The CDR3 is 17 amino acids. Looked up from germline, CDR1 is SGHTA and CDR2 is FQGNSA. CDR3 loop: CASSLVAGHSAEETQYF.

CDR3 in amino acids: CASSFSVQSEAFF. J is TRBJ1-1 and V is TRBV5-1. CDR1 is SGHRS, CDR2 YFSETQ, per germline. This CDR3 has 13 residues.

The V call is TRBV10-3, the J call TRBJ1-5; TCRdb lists TRBD1, though no DNA is available to test this call. From germline, CDR1 is ENHRY and CDR2 SYGVKD. The CDR3 sequence is 12 residues long. The CDR3 sequence: CAISTQGSPQHF.

CDR3 sequence: CASSLDSGPRYEQYF. This rearrangement joins TRBV28 to TRBJ2-7; absent DNA, TCRdb's TRBD2 call cannot be checked. CDR3 length equals 15 residues. The V gene's germline CDR1 is MDHEN and CDR2 SYDVKM. The full variable domain, completed using reference TRBV28 and TRBJ2-7, is DVKVTQSSRYLVKRTGEKVFLECVQDMDHENMFWYRQDPGLGLRLIYFSYDVKMKEKGDIPEGYSVSREKKERFSLILESASTNQTSMYLCASSLDSGPRYEQYFGPGTRLTVT.

The rearrangement uses TRBV25-1 and TRBJ2-3; TCRdb gives TRBD2 as the D gene, but with no DNA this cannot be confirmed. Germline V CDR1 and CDR2: MGHDK, SYGVNS. This CDR3 region has 11 residues. CDR3 sequence: CASSSGTLGYF.

The chain links TRBV6-6 to TRBJ2-3; TCRdb lists TRBD2, though no DNA is available to test this call. CDR3 length: 20 amino acids. In germline, CDR1 is MNHNY, CDR2 SVGAGI (reference sequence). The CDR3 loop is CASSYFGTSGGFVSTDTQYF.

The chain has TRBV15 and TRBJ2-3; TCRdb indicates TRBD2, and absent DNA this call remains unverified. CDR3 length equals 16 residues. The germline gives CDR1 LNHNV, CDR2 YYDKDF (reference sequence). The CDR3 sequence is CATSRDHRGGADTQYF.

The chain employs TRBV4-1 and TRBJ2-7; with no DNA, the TCRdb D assignment of TRBD1 cannot be verified. The CDR3 runs to 13 residues. The germline V gene encodes CDR1 MGHRA and CDR2 YSYEKL. This CDR3 reads CASSQTGYYEQYF.

V and J are TRBV20-1 and TRBJ1-2. CDR1 DFQATT and CDR2 SNEGSKA come from the germline V gene (reference sequence). The CDR3 extends over 14 amino acids. The CDR3 here is CSAFAGRADYGYTF.